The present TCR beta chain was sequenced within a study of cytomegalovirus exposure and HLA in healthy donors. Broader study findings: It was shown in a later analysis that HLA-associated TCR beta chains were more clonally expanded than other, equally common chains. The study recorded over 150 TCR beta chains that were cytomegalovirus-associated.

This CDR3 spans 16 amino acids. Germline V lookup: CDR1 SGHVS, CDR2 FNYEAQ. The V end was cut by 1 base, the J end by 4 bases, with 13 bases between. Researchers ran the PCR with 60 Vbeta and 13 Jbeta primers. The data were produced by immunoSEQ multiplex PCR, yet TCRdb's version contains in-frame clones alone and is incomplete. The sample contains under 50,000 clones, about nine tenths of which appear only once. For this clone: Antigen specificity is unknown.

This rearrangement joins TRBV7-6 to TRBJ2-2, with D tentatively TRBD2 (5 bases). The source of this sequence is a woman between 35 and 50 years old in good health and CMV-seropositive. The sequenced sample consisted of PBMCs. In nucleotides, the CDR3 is TGTGCCAGCAGCTTAGTTCTAGCTCTCGCCACCGGGGAGCTGTTTTTT. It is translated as CASSLVLALATGELFF.